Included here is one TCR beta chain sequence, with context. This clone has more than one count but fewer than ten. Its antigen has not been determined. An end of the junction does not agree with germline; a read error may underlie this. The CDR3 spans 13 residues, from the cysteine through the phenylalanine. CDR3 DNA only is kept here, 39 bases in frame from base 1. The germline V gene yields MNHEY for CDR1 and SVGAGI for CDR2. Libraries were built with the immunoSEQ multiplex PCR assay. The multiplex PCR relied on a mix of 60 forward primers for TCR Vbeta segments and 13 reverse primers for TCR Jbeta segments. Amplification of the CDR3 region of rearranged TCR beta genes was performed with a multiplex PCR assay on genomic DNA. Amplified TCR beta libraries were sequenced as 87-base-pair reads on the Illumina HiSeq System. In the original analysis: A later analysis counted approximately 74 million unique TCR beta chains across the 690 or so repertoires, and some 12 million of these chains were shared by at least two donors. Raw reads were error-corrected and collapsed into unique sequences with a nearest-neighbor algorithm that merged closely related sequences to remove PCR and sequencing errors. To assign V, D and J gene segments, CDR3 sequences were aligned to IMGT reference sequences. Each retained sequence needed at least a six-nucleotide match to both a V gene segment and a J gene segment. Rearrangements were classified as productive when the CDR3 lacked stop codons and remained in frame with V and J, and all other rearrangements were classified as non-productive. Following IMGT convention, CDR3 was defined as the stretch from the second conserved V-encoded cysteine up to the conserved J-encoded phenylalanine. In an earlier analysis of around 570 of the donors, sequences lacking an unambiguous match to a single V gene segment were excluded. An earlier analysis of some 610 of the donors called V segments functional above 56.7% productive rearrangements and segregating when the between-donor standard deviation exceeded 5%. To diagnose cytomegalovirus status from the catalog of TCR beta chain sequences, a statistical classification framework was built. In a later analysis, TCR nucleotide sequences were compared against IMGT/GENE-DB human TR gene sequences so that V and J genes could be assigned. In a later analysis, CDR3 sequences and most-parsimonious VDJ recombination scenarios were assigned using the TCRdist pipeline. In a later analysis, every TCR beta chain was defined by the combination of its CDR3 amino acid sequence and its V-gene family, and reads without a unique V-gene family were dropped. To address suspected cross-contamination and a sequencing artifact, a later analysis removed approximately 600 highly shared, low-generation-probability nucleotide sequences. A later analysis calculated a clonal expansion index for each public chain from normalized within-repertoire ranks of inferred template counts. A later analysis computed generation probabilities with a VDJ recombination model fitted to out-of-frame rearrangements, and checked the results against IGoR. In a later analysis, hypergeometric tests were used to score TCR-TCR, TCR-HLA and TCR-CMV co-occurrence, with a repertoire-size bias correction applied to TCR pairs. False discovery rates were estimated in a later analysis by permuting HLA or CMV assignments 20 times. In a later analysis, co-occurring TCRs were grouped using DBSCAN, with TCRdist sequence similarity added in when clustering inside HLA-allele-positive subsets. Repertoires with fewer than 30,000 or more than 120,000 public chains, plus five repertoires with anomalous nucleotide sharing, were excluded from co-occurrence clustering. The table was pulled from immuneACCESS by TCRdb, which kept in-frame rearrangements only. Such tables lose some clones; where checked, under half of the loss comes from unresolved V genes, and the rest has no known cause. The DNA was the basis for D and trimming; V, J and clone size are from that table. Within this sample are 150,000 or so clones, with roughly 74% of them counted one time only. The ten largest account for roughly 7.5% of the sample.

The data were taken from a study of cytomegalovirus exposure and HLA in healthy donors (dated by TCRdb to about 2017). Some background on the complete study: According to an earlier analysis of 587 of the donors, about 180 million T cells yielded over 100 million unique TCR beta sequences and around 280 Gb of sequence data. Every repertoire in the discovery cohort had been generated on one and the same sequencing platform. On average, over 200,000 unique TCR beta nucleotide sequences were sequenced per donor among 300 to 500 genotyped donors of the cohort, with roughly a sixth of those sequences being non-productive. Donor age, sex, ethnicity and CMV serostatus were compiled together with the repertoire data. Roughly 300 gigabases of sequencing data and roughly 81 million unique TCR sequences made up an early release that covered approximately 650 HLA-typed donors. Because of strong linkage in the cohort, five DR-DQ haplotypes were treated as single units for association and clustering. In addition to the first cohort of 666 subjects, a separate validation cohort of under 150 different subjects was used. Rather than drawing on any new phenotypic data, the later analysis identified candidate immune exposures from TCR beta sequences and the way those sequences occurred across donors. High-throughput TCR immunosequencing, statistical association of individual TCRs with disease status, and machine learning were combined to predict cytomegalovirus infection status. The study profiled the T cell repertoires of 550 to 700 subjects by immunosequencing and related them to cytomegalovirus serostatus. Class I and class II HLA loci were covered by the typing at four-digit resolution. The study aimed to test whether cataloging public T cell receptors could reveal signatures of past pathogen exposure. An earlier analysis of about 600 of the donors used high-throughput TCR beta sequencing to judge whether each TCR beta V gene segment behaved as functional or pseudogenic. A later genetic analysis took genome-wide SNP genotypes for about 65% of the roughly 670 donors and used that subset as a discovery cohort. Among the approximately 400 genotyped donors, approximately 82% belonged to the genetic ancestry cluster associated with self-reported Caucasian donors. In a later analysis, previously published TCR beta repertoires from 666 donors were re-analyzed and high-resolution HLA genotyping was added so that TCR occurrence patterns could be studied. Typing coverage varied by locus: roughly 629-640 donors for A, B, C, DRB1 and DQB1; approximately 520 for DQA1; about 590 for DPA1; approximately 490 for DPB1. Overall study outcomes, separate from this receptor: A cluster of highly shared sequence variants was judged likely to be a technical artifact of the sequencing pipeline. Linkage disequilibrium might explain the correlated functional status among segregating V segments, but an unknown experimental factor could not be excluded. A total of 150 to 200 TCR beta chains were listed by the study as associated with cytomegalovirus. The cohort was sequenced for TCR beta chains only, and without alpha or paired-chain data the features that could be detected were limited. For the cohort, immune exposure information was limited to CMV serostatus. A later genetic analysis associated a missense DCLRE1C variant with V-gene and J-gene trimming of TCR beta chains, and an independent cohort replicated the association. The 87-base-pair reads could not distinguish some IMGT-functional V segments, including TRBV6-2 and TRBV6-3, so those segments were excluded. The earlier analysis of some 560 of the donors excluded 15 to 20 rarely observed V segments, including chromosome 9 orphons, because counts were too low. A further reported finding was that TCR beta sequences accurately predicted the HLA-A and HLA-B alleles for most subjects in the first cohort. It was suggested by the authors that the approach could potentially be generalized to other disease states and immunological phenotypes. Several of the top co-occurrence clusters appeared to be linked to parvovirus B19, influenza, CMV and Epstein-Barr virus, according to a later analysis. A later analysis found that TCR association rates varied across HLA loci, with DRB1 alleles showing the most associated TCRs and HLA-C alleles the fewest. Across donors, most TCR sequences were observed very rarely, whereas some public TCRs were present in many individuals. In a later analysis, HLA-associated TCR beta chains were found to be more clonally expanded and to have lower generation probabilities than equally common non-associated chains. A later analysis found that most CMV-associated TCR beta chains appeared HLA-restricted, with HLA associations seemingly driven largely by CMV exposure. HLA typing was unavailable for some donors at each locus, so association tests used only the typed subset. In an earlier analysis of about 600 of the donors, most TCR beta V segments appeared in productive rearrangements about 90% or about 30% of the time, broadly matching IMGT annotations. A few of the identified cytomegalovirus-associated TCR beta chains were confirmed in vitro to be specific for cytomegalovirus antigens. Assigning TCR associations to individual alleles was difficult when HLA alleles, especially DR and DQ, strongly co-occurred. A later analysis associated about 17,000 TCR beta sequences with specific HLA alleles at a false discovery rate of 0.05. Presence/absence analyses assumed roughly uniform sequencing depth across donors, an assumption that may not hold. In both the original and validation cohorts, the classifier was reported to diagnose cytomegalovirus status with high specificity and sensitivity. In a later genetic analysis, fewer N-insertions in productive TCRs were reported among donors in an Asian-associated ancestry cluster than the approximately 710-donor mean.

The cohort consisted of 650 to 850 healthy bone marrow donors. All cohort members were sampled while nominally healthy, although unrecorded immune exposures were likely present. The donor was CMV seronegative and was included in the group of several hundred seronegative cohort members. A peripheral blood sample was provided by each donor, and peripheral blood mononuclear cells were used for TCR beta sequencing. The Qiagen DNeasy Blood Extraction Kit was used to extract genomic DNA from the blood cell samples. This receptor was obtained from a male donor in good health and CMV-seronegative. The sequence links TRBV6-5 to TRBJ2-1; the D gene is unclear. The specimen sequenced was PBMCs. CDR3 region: CASSYSTSRVSVF. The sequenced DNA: TGTGCCAGCAGTTACTCGACGTCCCGGGTCTCGGTCTTC.